The 18 T cell receptor beta chains below come from one sample, sequenced in a study of blood T cell repertoires in COVID-19. Clones were read by immunoSEQ multiplex PCR, and TCRdb kept only the in-frame ones, dropping some. The sample shows a few hundred thousand clones, 75% to 90% of them seen only once. Sequenced sample: peripheral blood. The receptors stem from a woman between 65 and 79 years old with COVID-19, enrolled during active disease.

The V and J genes are TRBV5-1 and TRBJ2-7, with 12 bases that match TRBD2. Germline trimming cut 3 bases from V and 2 bases from J; bases unmatched to any gene: 9. The CDR3 is 17 amino acids. Germline CDR1 is SGHRS and CDR2 is YFSETQ. CDR3 protein: CASSSLPSSGGAYEQYF. CDR3 coding DNA: TGCGCCAGCAGCTCTCTCCCGTCTAGCGGGGGGGCCTACGAGCAGTACTTC. Filled out from reference TRBV5-1 and TRBJ2-7, the complete variable domain reads KAGVTQTPRYLIKTRGQQVTLSCSPISGHRSVSWYQQTPGQGLQFLFEYFSETQRNKGNFPGRFSGRQFSNSRSEMNVSTLELGDSALYLCASSSLPSSGGAYEQYFGPGTRLTVT.

The chain links TRBV10-3 to TRBJ1-6; weak D call: TRBD1 (5 bases). V lost 0 bases to trimming and J lost 7 bases, with 10 bases between them. This CDR3 has 15 amino acids. Germline V gene lookup returns CDR1 ENHRY and CDR2 SYGVKD. CDR3 amino acids: CAISESQGGNSPLHF. CDR3 nucleotide sequence: TGTGCCATCAGTGAGTCGCAGGGAGGAAATTCACCCCTCCACTTT.

This chain joins TRBV3-1 (or the pseudogene TRBV3-2) and TRBJ1-6; D is unresolved. Trimming pared 3 bases from V and 8 bases from J, leaving 8 bases between. The CDR3 length is 13 residues. CDR1 is LGHDT and CDR2 is YNNKEL in the germline V gene (reference sequence). The CDR3: CASSHLGDSPLHF. The CDR3 DNA is TGTGCCAGCAGCCATCTCGGGGATTCACCCCTCCACTTT.

The J gene is TRBJ2-7, the V gene TRBV28; 10 bases fit TRBD1. This CDR3 contains 15 residues. V trimming: 7 bases; J trimming: 5 bases; junction bases outside the gene matches: 11. Germline lookup yields CDR1 MDHEN and CDR2 SYDVKM. DNA for the CDR3: TGTGCCAGCATAGGGCCGGGACAGGGGAGACACGAGCAGTACTTC. As protein: CASIGPGQGRHEQYF. Filled out from reference TRBV28 and TRBJ2-7, the complete variable domain reads DVKVTQSSRYLVKRTGEKVFLECVQDMDHENMFWYRQDPGLGLRLIYFSYDVKMKEKGDIPEGYSVSREKKERFSLILESASTNQTSMYLCASIGPGQGRHEQYFGPGTRLTVT.

The chain carries TRBV24-1 and TRBJ2-5; 7 nucleotides line up with TRBD2. The CDR3 runs to 16 residues. Trimming at V came to 6 bases and at J to 2 bases, leaving 11 bases not matched to a gene. Germline assignment: CDR1 KGHDR and CDR2 SFDVKD. CDR3 bases: TGTGCCACCAGTTATGGAAACGGGGGGTCTCAAGAGACCCAGTACTTC. This translates into CATSYGNGGSQETQYF.

The chain uses TRBV5-1 and TRBJ2-1; TRBD1 matches at 7 bases. From germline, CDR1 is SGHRS and CDR2 YFSETQ. Unmatched junction bases numbered 6, after V lost 0 bases and J lost 0 bases. This CDR3 region has 17 residues. The CDR3 coding sequence is TGCGCCAGCAGCTTGGGACCCTGGGACAGCTCCTACAATGAGCAGTTCTTC. This encodes CASSLGPWDSSYNEQFF. The variable domain in full, with the rest retrieved from reference TRBV5-1 and TRBJ2-1, is KAGVTQTPRYLIKTRGQQVTLSCSPISGHRSVSWYQQTPGQGLQFLFEYFSETQRNKGNFPGRFSGRQFSNSRSEMNVSTLELGDSALYLCASSLGPWDSSYNEQFFGPGTRLTVL.

The genes are TRBV9 and TRBJ2-2; D is unresolved. The CDR3 is 14 amino acids. Germline V CDR1 and CDR2: SGDLS, YYNGEE. V lost 0 bases, J lost 3 bases, and 6 bases lay in between. The CDR3 loop reads CASSVARDTGELFF. The DNA of the CDR3 is TGTGCCAGCAGCGTAGCTCGGGACACCGGGGAGCTGTTTTTT.

A single count supports this clone. The chain is built from TRBV27 and TRBJ1-5; TRBD1 might be the D (6 bases). With 2 bases removed from V and 3 bases from J, the gap between germline ends came to 8 bases. This CDR3 has 14 residues. Germline CDR1 and CDR2: MNHEY and SMNVEV (reference sequence). CDR3 nucleotides: TGTGCCAGCAGTTTACAGGGGAACAATCAGCCCCAGCATTTT. Amino acids: CASSLQGNNQPQHF.

The chain combines TRBV2 with TRBJ1-1; 9 bases match TRBD1. This CDR3 spans 16 amino acids. The trim removed 4 bases at V and 1 base at J, leaving 7 bases unmatched. The germline CDR1 and CDR2 sequences are SNHLY and FYNNEI. The CDR3 protein is CASSAWTGVSNTEAFF. For the CDR3, the DNA is TGTGCCAGCAGTGCCTGGACAGGGGTCTCGAACACTGAAGCTTTCTTT.

The rearrangement links TRBV3-1 (or the pseudogene TRBV3-2) to TRBJ1-1; tentatively, D is TRBD1 (6 bases). The CDR3 is 12 residues long. The ends were cut back, 5 bases at V and 9 bases at J, with 13 bases in the middle. Germline V gene data show CDR1 as LGHDT and CDR2 as YNNKEL (reference sequence). Here the CDR3 DNA reads TGTGCCAGCAGCTCGGGGGGCAGTCAAGCTTTCTTT. This codes for CASSSGGSQAFF.

This rearrangement joins TRBV5-8 to TRBJ2-7, with unresolved D. The V end was cut by 4 bases, the J end by 8 bases, with 16 bases between. This CDR3 region has 13 residues. The germline CDR1 and CDR2 sequences are SGHTS and YDEGEE. The CDR3 loop reads CASSPLHPLQQYF. For the CDR3, the DNA is TGTGCCAGCAGCCCATTACACCCGTTGCAGCAGTACTTC.

The chain employs TRBV24-1 and TRBJ2-3; tentatively, D is TRBD1 (6 bases). The V gene lost 1 base and the J gene lost 1 base, with 14 bases spanning the gap. Looked up from germline, CDR1 is KGHDR and CDR2 is SFDVKD. This CDR3 spans 17 amino acids. The CDR3 DNA reads TGTGCCACCAGTGATTTAGGCGGCAGGGGAGGCACAGATACGCAGTATTTT. Its protein product is CATSDLGGRGGTDTQYF.

The CDR3 loop reads CASKLGDRGTLQPQHF. In DNA, the CDR3 is TGTGCCAGCAAGCTGGGGGACAGGGGAACTTTACAGCCCCAGCATTTT. The chain couples TRBV27 to TRBJ1-5, with 10 bases aligning to TRBD1. With 7 bases clipped from V and 7 bases from J, the junction kept 13 bases outside the gene matches. Per germline, CDR1 MNHEY and CDR2 SMNVEV (reference sequence). There are 16 residues in the CDR3.

The chain joins TRBV6-5 to TRBJ2-3; 9 nucleotides align to TRBD1. Germline V gives CDR1 MNHEY, CDR2 SVGAGI. The CDR3 is 12 amino acids. DNA for the CDR3: TGTGCATGGGGGACAGGGATGGATACGCAGTATTTT. The encoded protein is CAWGTGMDTQYF.

This clone has just one count. This rearrangement joins TRBV30 to TRBJ2-5, with D perhaps TRBD1 (6 bases). From germline, CDR1 is GTSNPN and CDR2 SVGIG (reference sequence). The CDR3 has 13 residues. Between the trimmed V and J ends, which lost 6 bases and 0 bases, there was a span of 11 bases. The CDR3 here is CACTSGDQETQYF. In DNA, the CDR3 is TGTGCCTGCACCTCAGGGGACCAAGAGACCCAGTACTTC.

The chain is built from TRBV30 and TRBJ2-1; 7 bases agree with TRBD2. Germline assignment: CDR1 GTSNPN and CDR2 SVGIG (reference sequence). The CDR3 covers 16 residues. Trimming removed 3 bases from V and 7 bases from J; junction bases left unmatched: 15. The CDR3 here is CAWRIVERGDQNEQFF. The CDR3 DNA sequence: TGTGCCTGGAGAATAGTAGAACGGGGGGACCAAAATGAGCAGTTCTTC. Full variable domain (missing parts from reference TRBV30 and TRBJ2-1): SQTIHQWPATLVQPVGSPLSLECTVEGTSNPNLYWYRQAAGRGLQLLFYSVGIGQISSEVPQNLSASRPQDRQFILSSKKLLLSDSGFYLCAWRIVERGDQNEQFFGPGTRLTVL.

The chain uses TRBV27 and TRBJ2-1, with TRBD1 identical over 11 bases. V lost 5 bases and J lost 7; bases outside the gene matches: 16. The CDR3 extends over 18 amino acids. Germline values: CDR1 MNHEY, CDR2 SMNVEV (reference sequence). The CDR3 reads CASSPKTQRTGGWNEQFF. CDR3 coding DNA: TGTGCCAGCAGTCCGAAAACTCAACGGACAGGGGGCTGGAATGAGCAGTTCTTC.

This clone was counted a few times. The chain has TRBV20-1 and TRBJ1-6, with D possibly TRBD1 on 6 matching bases. V lost 3 bases and J 6 bases, leaving 15 bases between the germline ends. Germline CDR1 is DFQATT and CDR2 is SNEGSKA (reference sequence). The CDR3 covers 15 residues. CDR3 coding DNA: TGCAGTGCTAGTCCACAGGGAAAGGGTAATTCACCCCTCCACTTT. It yields the protein CSASPQGKGNSPLHF.